This TCR beta chain was identified in a study of cytomegalovirus exposure and HLA in healthy donors. Study-level background: The same platform used for the 650 to 700 first-cohort repertoires was also used for the roughly 120 validation repertoires, as a later analysis reported. General observations from the study: Researchers catalogued approximately 170 TCR beta chains as cytomegalovirus-associated.

Method: immunoSEQ multiplex PCR; TCRdb's copy keeps in-frame clones and lacks some. The sample includes 200,000 or so clones, just over 85% of them seen just once. The V and J ends lost 5 bases and 1 base, in that order; junction bases with no gene match: 8. From germline, CDR1 is MDHEN and CDR2 SYDVKM. This CDR3 contains 16 residues. This clone has only one observation. Its antigen is unidentified. The specimen sequenced was PBMCs. The gene calls are TRBV28 and TRBJ1-1, with 9 bases that match TRBD1. This clonotype originated in a woman under 30 in good health and CMV-seronegative. The CDR3 region has the DNA TGTGCCAGCAGTACATACCGGGACAGGGAGAACACTGAAGCTTTCTTT. As protein: CASSTYRDRENTEAFF.